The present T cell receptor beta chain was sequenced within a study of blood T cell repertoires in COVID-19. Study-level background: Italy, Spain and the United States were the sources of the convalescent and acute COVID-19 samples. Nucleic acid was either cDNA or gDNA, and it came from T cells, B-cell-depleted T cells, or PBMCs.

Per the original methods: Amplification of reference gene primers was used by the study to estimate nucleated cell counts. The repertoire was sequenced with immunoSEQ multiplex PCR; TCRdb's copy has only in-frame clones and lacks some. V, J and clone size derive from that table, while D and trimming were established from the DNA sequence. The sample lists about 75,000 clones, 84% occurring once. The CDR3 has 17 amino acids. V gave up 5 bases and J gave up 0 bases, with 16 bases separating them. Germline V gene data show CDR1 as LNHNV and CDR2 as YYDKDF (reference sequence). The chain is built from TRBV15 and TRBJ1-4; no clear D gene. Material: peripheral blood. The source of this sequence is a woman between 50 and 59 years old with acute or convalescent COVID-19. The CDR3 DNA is TGTGCCACCAGCCGCCCCCGGGAAGGGCCAACTAATGAAAAACTGTTTTTT. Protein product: CATSRPREGPTNEKLFF.